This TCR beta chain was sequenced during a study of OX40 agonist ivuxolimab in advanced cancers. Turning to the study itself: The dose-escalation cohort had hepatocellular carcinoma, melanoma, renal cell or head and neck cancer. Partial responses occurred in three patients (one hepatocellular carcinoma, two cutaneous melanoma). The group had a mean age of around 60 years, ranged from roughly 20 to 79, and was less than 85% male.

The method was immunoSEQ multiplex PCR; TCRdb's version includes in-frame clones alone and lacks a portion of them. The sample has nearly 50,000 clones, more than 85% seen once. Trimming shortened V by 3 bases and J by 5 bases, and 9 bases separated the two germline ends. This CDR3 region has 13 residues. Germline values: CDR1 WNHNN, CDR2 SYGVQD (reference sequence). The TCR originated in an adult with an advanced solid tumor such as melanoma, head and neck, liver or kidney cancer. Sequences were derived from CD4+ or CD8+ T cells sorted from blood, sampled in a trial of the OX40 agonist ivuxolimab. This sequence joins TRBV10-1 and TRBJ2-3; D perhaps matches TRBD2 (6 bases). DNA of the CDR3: TGCGCCAGCAGTGACCGACTAGGAGATACGCAGTATTTT. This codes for CASSDRLGDTQYF.